This TCR beta chain appears in the sequencing data of a study of T cell responses to AZD1222 COVID-19 vaccine. Study outcomes and limitations: Most donors were white British and more were female, and clonal diversity was possibly underestimated. Baseline testing showed seropositivity in only a handful of AZD1222 recipients. Sampling captured repertoires only after the peak T cell response.

Per the germline V gene, CDR1 is SGHRS and CDR2 is YFSETQ. V was pared by 0 bases and J by 7 bases, with 8 bases between. This CDR3 comprises 14 residues. Comment on this clone: The antigen is undetermined.

The method was immunoSEQ multiplex PCR; TCRdb's version includes in-frame clones alone and lacks a portion of them. This sample has around 130,000 clones, with more than 90% found just once. The chain joins TRBV5-1 to TRBJ1-6; D possibly corresponds to TRBD1 (6 bases). Material: peripheral blood, obtained 28 days after the second AZD1222 dose. The TCR sequence derives from an adult who received the AZD1222 COVID-19 vaccine. The CDR3 here is CASSLGTANSPLHF. In nucleotides, the CDR3 is TGCGCCAGCAGCTTGGGGACAGCCAATTCACCCCTCCACTTT.